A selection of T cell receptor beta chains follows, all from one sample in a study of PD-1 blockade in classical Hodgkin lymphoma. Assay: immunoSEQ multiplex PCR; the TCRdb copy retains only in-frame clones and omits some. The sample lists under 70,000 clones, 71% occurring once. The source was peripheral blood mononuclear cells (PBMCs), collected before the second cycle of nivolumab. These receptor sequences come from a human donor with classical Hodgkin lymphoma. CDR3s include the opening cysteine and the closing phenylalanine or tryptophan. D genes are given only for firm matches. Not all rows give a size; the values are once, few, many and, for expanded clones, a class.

CATSREQGSPGEQYF TGTGCCACCAGCAGAGAACAGGGGTCCCCGGGGGAGCAGTACTTC TRBD1 . 15 TRBJ2-7 TRBV15
CASRQGSTGELFF TGTGCCAGCAGGCAGGGGTCCACCGGGGAGCTGTTTTTT . . 13 TRBJ2-2 TRBV7-9
CASRGASGNTIYF TGTGCCAGTCGGGGCGCCTCTGGAAACACCATATATTTT . . 13 TRBJ1-3 TRBV27
CASSQIFRAGESTGELFF TGCGCCAGCAGCCAAATATTTCGTGCAGGGGAAAGCACCGGGGAGCTGTTTTTT . . 18 TRBJ2-2 TRBV4-1
CASSEAEAGETYNEQFF TGTGCCAGCAGTGAAGCGGAAGCGGGCGAAACCTACAATGAGCAGTTCTTC . few 17 TRBJ2-1 TRBV2
CASSLMRGQGKAYEQYF TGTGCCAGCAGCTTGATGCGGGGACAGGGAAAGGCCTACGAGCAGTACTTC TRBD1 . 17 TRBJ2-7 TRBV5-6
CASSLVPGAEAFF TGCGCCAGCAGCTTGGTTCCGGGGGCTGAAGCTTTCTTT . few 13 TRBJ1-1 TRBV5-1
CASSLDSRRGTEAFF TGTGCCAGCAGCTTAGATTCTCGAAGGGGCACTGAAGCTTTCTTT . few 15 TRBJ1-1 TRBV11-3
CASSFTQNTEAFF TGTGCCAGCAGCTTCACACAGAACACTGAAGCTTTCTTT . . 13 TRBJ1-1 TRBV5-4
CASSPAGGSYNEQFF TGTGCCAGCAGCCCCGCGGGAGGCTCCTACAATGAGCAGTTCTTC TRBD2 medium-sized 15 TRBJ2-1 TRBV4-2
CASSRVRTEAFF TGTGCCAGCAGCAGGGTTCGGACTGAAGCTTTCTTT . once 12 TRBJ1-1 TRBV2
CASSMSGAYGYTF TGTGCCAGTAGTATGTCAGGGGCCTATGGCTACACCTTC . . 13 TRBJ1-2 TRBV19
CSVPSNGLAGVNEQFF TGCAGCGTTCCAAGCAACGGACTAGCGGGAGTTAATGAGCAGTTCTTC TRBD2 . 16 TRBJ2-1 TRBV29-1
CASGETGVDTGELFF TGCGCCAGCGGTGAAACAGGGGTCGACACCGGGGAGCTGTTTTTT TRBD1 . 15 TRBJ2-2 TRBV10-2
CASSAFHGAPANEKLFF TGTGCCAGCAGCGCGTTTCATGGGGCCCCCGCTAATGAAAAACTGTTTTTT . once 17 TRBJ1-4 TRBV9
CAWNGQSNEKLFF TGTGCCTGGAACGGTCAGTCTAATGAAAAACTGTTTTTT . . 13 TRBJ1-4 TRBV30
CASSLGVQGEGQPQHF TGCGCCAGCAGCTTGGGAGTGCAGGGGGAGGGACAGCCCCAGCATTTT TRBD1 . 16 TRBJ1-5 TRBV5-1
CSVQQGLDQPQHF TGCAGCGTACAACAGGGTTTGGATCAGCCCCAGCATTTT . few 13 TRBJ1-5 TRBV29-1
CASSLAGTGNTIYF TGTGCCAGCAGCCTGGCGGGGACGGGAAACACCATATATTTT . . 14 TRBJ1-3 TRBV27
CASSLPQGAGYTF TGTGCCAGCAGCTTACCCCAAGGTGCCGGCTACACCTTC . once 13 TRBJ1-2 TRBV7-3
CASSYSISLEQYF TGTGCCAGCAGTTACTCAATATCTCTCGAGCAGTACTTC . . 13 TRBJ2-7 TRBV6-5
CASSPHQEGYGYTF TGCGCCAGCAGCCCACATCAGGAGGGCTATGGCTACACCTTC . . 14 TRBJ1-2 TRBV5-1
CASSWGQAQPQHF TGTGCCAGCAGCTGGGGACAAGCTCAGCCCCAGCATTTT . once 13 TRBJ1-5 TRBV7-2
CASTSMVDTEAFF TGTGCCAGCACTTCAATGGTGGACACTGAAGCTTTCTTT . few 13 TRBJ1-1 TRBV13
CAWSVLQTDF TGTGCCTGGAGTGTACTACAGACCGACTTC . . 10 TRBJ1-2 TRBV30